This T cell receptor beta chain appears in the sequencing data of a study of regulatory T cells in long-lasting Graves disease (dated by TCRdb to the early 2020s). About the full investigation: Antithyroid drugs had been taken for less than 3 months by newly diagnosed Graves' disease patients. This study used TCR sequencing and RNA sequencing of peripheral blood to compare persistent Graves' disease patients against newly diagnosed Graves' disease patients. The study was conducted in China and was registered as a clinical trial. TCR sequencing covered roughly 13 persistent and some 20 newly diagnosed Graves' disease patients, around 33 samples in total.

Remarks on this clonotype: Its antigen is still unknown. No base-level quality is on record; no much larger clone is a single base apart.

The library was built by means of multiplex PCR. The sequencer listed for this sample is Illumina HiSeq 4000. TCR beta libraries were built with iRepertoire HTBI primers and Arm-PCR amplification of CDR3 regions. Before sequencing, the PCR products underwent gel purification. Processing in the source paper ran as follows. Gene usage analysis of CDR3 amino acid clonotypes used the 60 to 80 TRBV and approximately 13 TRBJ segments found across samples. COPE and FqMerger were used to merge the filtered high-quality paired reads into contigs. BLAST was used to align contigs to the IMGT TRBV, TRBD and TRBJ reference genes, and CDR3 was defined following IMGT. Any clonotype with a frequency above 0.1% was counted as a highly expanded clone. Shannon entropy was used to measure repertoire diversity, and the Gini coefficient was used to measure V-J evenness. Public clonotypes were defined as clonotypes shared by more than one individual. TCRdb passed the public sequencing reads through fastp at Q25 and MiXCR, retaining productive beta sequences. Identical CDR3 proteins give one entry, which carries the most common genes and DNA. The V and J calls were determined by TCRdb, not by the authors. Within this sample are 420,000 or so distinct CDR3 sequences, with over 15% of them counted one time only. Around a quarter of the sample rests with the top ten.

On the study overall, not on this receptor specifically: The study examined only peripheral blood because the primary lesion, thyroid tissue, could not be accessed. The authors noted that the small sample size was a limitation that may lower accuracy. Preferential use of TRBV28, TRBJ1-2 and TRBJ2-5 was observed in persistent disease, whereas TRBV20-1 and TRBJ2-1 were favored in newly diagnosed disease. Persistent patients shared more public clonotypes among themselves (2,741) than newly diagnosed patients did (approximately 870). Persistent Graves' disease patients showed lower TCR Shannon entropy and fewer highly expanded clones than newly diagnosed patients, suggesting clonal expansion. Sequencing and analysis were restricted to the TCR beta chain.

Reading from cysteine to phenylalanine, the CDR3 counts 17 amino acids. Just CDR3 DNA is preserved here, 51 bases in frame from base 1. V loses 11 bases, J loses 3 bases, and the germline ends lie 27 bases apart. CDR1 and CDR2, looked up from the germline V gene, are MNHNS and SASEGT. The meaning of the sample's time point label: newly diagnosed GD, antithyroid drugs for less than 3 months. For both TCR sequencing and RNA sequencing, RNA was extracted from PBMCs in TRIzol. The diagnosis of Graves' disease followed American Thyroid Association guidelines. Patients for the study were recruited at an endocrinology department in Xi'an, China. Each patient gave approximately 9.7 milliliters of peripheral blood, collected in an EDTA anticoagulant tube. Ficoll Paque Plus density gradient separation was used to isolate PBMCs, and no further T cell sorting was done. An Agilent 2100 Bioanalyzer and agarose gel were used to check RNA quality, and a NanoDrop 2000 was used to measure RNA concentration.

This sample also appeared in a second study, on T cells in Graves' hyperthyroidism and ophthalmopathy. As that second paper reports: Graves' hyperthyroidism was defined as stable when no progression to ophthalmopathy occurred over 18 months of follow-up. Hyperthyroidism patients were newly diagnosed, had a disease duration of under 2 months, and were aged 18 to 65 years. Patients with uncontrolled infections, other autoimmune diseases, pregnancy or lactation were excluded. Diagnoses were based on clinical symptoms, serum thyroxine and TRAb, thyroid ultrasound and orbital computed tomography. The TCR CDR3 was subjected to a first round of RT-PCR using the HTBI primer set and the Qiagen OneStep RT-PCR kit. Most expanded thyroid clonotypes (frequency above 0.001) were also detected in blood, a finding suggesting that blood repertoires may reflect thyroid immune responses. A 13 V-J signature model separated ophthalmopathy from stable hyperthyroidism, with roughly 88% sensitivity and about 81% specificity in cross-validation and 80%/75% in testing. During validation, the model predicted progression to ophthalmopathy a median of around 7 months ahead of onset, with almost 71% sensitivity and 72% to 80% specificity. TCR V-J signatures able to tell the groups apart were searched for in a discovery cohort of 100 patients, of whom over 40 had Graves' ophthalmopathy and 55 to 65 had stable Graves' hyperthyroidism. Prospective prediction of ophthalmopathy was tested in an independent validation cohort of under 20 hyperthyroidism patients and some 17 patients who later progressed to ophthalmopathy. The 85 to 100 discovery patients were divided at random into training and test sets in a 7:3 ratio. In addition, the study compared T-cell repertoires in thyroid tissue and in blood from five to seven Graves' hyperthyroidism patients. Once sampling was done, hyperthyroidism patients were given methimazole at a starting dose of 30 mg daily, whereas ophthalmopathy patients were given high-dose intravenous methylprednisolone. A second multiplex PCR round built the libraries, followed by size selection and purification. Sequencing of the libraries was done on an Illumina HiSeq2000 using paired-end 100 bp reads. SOAPnuke was used to process the raw data, removing reads that contained adapters or uncalled bases, had a mean Phred below 15, or lacked an exact match to the constant primer or identifier. High-quality paired reads were merged using COPE v1.2.5, and each unique nucleotide sequence was defined as a clonotype. MiTCR v1.1 was used to align the clonotypes against IMGT TRBV, TRBD and TRBJ reference segments. Analysis was restricted to V-J combinations with a frequency above 0.0001, which covered 99.2% of repertoires. The TCS score was defined as F50 (clonal expansion) divided by E x V (chaos), with BLOSUM62-based TCRdist calculated between CDR3 peptides within each V-J. Welch's t-statistics and random forest reduced some 510 V-J features to 13, which were used in a naive Bayes classifier (R e1071). No statistical method was used to set the sample size in advance, and investigators knew the group allocation. According to the paper, TCR Vbeta CDR3 sequencing was carried out on some 140 peripheral blood samples, which came from under 50 ophthalmopathy, approximately 78 hyperthyroidism and roughly 17 progressor patients.

The sequence joins TRBV6-1 to TRBJ2-3; the best D guess is TRBD2, with 6 bases matching. Sequencing was performed on peripheral blood mononuclear cells (PBMCs), taken at new diagnosis, from a patient treated with antithyroid drugs. The TCR was taken from a woman aged 18-29 years with Graves disease. Donor details come from another sample of the same person, matched by shared clones. CDR3 protein: CAVRMAGPTFGTDTQYF. The DNA sequence follows: TGTGCCGTCAGGATGGCGGGACCTACCTTTGGGACAGATACGCAGTATTTT.